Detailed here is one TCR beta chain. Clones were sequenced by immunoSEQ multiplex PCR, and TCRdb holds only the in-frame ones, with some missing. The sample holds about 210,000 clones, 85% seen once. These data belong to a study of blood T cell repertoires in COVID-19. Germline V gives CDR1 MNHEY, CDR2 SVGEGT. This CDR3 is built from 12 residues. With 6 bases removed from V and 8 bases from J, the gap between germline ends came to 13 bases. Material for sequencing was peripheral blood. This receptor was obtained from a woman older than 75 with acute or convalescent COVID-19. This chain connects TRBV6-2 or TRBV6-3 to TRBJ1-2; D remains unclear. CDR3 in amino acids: CASSPRLEGYTF. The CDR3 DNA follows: TGTGCCAGCAGCCCACGCCTAGAAGGCTACACCTTC.